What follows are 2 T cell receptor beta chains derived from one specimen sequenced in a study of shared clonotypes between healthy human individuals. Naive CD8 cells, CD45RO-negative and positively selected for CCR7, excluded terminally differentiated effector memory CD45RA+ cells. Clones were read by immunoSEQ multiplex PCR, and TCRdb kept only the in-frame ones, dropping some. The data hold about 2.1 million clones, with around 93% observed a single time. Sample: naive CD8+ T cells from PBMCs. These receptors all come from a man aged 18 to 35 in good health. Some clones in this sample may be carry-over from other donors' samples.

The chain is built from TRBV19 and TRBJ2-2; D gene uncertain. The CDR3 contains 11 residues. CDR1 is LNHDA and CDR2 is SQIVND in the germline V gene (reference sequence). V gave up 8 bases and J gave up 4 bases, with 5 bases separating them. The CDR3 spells CASWSTGELFF. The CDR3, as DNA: TGTGCCAGTTGGAGCACCGGGGAGCTGTTTTTT.

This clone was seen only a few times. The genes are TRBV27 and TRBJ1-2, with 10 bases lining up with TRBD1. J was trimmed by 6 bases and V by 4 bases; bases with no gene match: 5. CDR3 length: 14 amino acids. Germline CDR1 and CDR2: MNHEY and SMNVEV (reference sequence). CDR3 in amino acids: CASSYGTGVNGYTF. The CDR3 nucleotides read TGTGCCAGCAGTTATGGGACAGGGGTAAATGGCTACACCTTC.